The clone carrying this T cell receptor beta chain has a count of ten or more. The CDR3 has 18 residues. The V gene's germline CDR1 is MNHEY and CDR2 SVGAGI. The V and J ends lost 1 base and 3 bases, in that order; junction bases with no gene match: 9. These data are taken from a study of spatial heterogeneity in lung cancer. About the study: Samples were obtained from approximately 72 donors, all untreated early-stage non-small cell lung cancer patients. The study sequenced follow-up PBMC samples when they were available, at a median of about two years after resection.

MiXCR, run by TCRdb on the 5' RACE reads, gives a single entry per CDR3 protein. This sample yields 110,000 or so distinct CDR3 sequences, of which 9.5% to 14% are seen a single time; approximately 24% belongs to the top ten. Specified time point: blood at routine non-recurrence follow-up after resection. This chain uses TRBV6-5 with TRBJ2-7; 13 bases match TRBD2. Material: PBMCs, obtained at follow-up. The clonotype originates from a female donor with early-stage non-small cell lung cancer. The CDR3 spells CASSYLETSGRPSYEQYF. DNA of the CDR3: TGTGCCAGCAGTTACTTAGAGACTAGCGGGAGGCCAAGCTACGAGCAGTACTTC.